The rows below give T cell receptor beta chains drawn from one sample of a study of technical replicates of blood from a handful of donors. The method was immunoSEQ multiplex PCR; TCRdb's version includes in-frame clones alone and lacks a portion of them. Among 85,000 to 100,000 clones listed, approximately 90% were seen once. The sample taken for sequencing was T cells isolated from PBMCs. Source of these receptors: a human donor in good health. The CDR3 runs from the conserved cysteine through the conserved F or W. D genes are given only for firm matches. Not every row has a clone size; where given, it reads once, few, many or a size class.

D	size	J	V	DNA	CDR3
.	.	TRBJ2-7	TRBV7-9	TGTGCCAGCAGCCAACAGGCCACAGCCAGGGACTTC	CASSQQATARDF
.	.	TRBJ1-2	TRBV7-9	TGTGCCAGCAGCCTCGGGGGGGAAGATGGCTACACCTTC	CASSLGGEDGYTF
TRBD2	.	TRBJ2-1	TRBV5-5	TGTGCCAGCAGCTTGGGGCTAGCGGGAGGAGATGAGCAGTTCTTC	CASSLGLAGGDEQFF
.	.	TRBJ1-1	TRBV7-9	TGTGCCAGCAGCGGAGCGTCGGTTACTGAAGCTTTCTTT	CASSGASVTEAFF
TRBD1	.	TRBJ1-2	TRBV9	TGTGCCAGCAGCGAAGGACAGGGTATCTATGGCTACACCTTC	CASSEGQGIYGYTF
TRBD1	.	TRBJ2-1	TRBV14	TGTGCCAGCAGCCTCCTCGGGGGATTGACAGGGGAAAATGAGCAGTTCTTC	CASSLLGGLTGENEQFF
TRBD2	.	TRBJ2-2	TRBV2	TGTGCCAGCAGGCTCCTAGCGGGGGGACTAAACACCGGGGAGCTGTTTTTT	CASRLLAGGLNTGELFF
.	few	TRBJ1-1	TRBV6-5	TGTGCCAGCTTCTCATGGGGGCTGGCCACTGAAGCTTTCTTT	CASFSWGLATEAFF
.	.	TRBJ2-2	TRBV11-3	TGTGCCAGCAGCGAAAGACACGTTAGGGAGCTGTTTTTT	CASSERHVRELFF
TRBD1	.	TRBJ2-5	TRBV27	TGTGCCAGCAGTCAATGGGATCGACAGGGCGAGACCCAGTACTTC	CASSQWDRQGETQYF
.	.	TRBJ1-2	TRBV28	TGTGCCAGCAGTACCTCGGGGACAAACTATGGCTACACCTTC	CASSTSGTNYGYTF
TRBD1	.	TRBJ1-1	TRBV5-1	TGCGCCAGCAGCTGGGGGGACAGGGTAAACACTGAAGCTTTCTTT	CASSWGDRVNTEAFF
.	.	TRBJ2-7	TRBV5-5	TGTGCCAGCAGCCGCGAGTGGCAGGGGATCTACGAGCAGTACTTC	CASSREWQGIYEQYF
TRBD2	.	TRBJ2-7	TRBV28	TGTGCCAGCAGTTTCTCAGTTTCCCCCGCCATAGCGGGAAGGTACGAGCAGTACTTC	CASSFSVSPAIAGRYEQYF
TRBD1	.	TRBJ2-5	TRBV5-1	TGCGCCAGCAGCATAGCGGACAGGGGGCACCAAGAGACCCAGTACTTC	CASSIADRGHQETQYF
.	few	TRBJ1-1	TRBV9	TGTGCCAGCAGCGCAAGGGGTGTCGGTGAAGCTTTCTTT	CASSARGVGEAFF
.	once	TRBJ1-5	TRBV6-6	TGTGCCAGCAGTTACTCGTCGGACAACAATCAGCCCCAGCATTTT	CASSYSSDNNQPQHF
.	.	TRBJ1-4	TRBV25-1	TGTGCCAGCAGTCCGGGGGGTAATGAAAAACTGTTTTTT	CASSPGGNEKLFF
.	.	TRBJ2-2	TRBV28	TGTGCCAGCAGTGTAGCGGATTCGAACACCGGGGAGCTGTTTTTT	CASSVADSNTGELFF
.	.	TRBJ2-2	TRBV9	TGTGCCAGCTTGTCTATGAGCACCGGGGAGCTGTTTTTT	CASLSMSTGELFF
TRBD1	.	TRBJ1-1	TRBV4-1	TGCGCCAGCAGCCAAGGGACAGGGGGGTACGAAGCTTTCTTT	CASSQGTGGYEAFF
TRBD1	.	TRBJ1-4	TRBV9	TGTGCCAGCAGCGAGTGGACAGGGTCCCGTAATGAAAAACTGTTTTTT	CASSEWTGSRNEKLFF